The source of this T cell receptor (beta chain) is a study of blood T cell repertoires in COVID-19. Turning to the study itself: COVID-19 samples collected from the United States, Italy and Spain covered acute and convalescent phases. PBMCs, B-cell-depleted T cells, or T cells were the source of the cDNA or gDNA that made up the material.

Per the original data handling: Counts of nucleated cells, estimated from reference gene primer amplification, were obtained. Here immunoSEQ multiplex PCR was the method, and the copy in TCRdb shows in-frame clones only, minus some. D and trimming come from the DNA, and the V and J calls and clone size come from that table. The sample has about 190,000 clones; 86% are singletons. There are 16 residues in the CDR3. J gave up 3 bases and V 0 bases, and 5 bases lay outside the gene matches. Germline V gene lookup returns CDR1 MGHRA and CDR2 YSYEKL. Input material: peripheral blood. This TCR derives from a woman in her twenties or thirties with active or convalescent COVID-19. The rearrangement links TRBV4-1 to TRBJ2-7; 10 bases are a match to TRBD1. The DNA for the CDR3 is TGCGCCAGCAGCCAAGAGGGACAGGGGACTAACTACGAGCAGTACTTC. This gives the protein CASSQEGQGTNYEQYF.